This TCR beta chain was identified during a study of T cells after posttransplantation cyclophosphamide. This clone has at least ten counts. Some clones are missing from TCRdb's copy, which holds only in-frame ones; the method was immunoSEQ multiplex PCR. The specimen gives more than 8,500 clones without singletons; the ten biggest hold roughly 3.5%. Cyclophosphamide on days +3 and +4 followed busulfan-fludarabine conditioning and a marrow graft. The sequencing here drew on PBMCs, taken around 350 days after allogeneic stem cell transplant with posttransplant cyclophosphamide. The receptor was derived from a male patient aged 50 to 59 who received an allogeneic stem cell transplant from a related donor and was CMV-positive. These T cells may partly come from the graft donor.

CDR3 residues: CASAWTAQETQYF. CDR3 DNA: TGTGCCAGCGCCTGGACAGCTCAAGAGACCCAGTACTTC. The chain has TRBV6-1 and TRBJ2-5; maybe TRBD1 (6 bases). The V end lost 8 bases, the J end lost 2 bases, and 12 bases lay between the germline ends. CDR1 and CDR2 from the germline V gene are MNHNS and SASEGT. The CDR3 is 13 residues long.